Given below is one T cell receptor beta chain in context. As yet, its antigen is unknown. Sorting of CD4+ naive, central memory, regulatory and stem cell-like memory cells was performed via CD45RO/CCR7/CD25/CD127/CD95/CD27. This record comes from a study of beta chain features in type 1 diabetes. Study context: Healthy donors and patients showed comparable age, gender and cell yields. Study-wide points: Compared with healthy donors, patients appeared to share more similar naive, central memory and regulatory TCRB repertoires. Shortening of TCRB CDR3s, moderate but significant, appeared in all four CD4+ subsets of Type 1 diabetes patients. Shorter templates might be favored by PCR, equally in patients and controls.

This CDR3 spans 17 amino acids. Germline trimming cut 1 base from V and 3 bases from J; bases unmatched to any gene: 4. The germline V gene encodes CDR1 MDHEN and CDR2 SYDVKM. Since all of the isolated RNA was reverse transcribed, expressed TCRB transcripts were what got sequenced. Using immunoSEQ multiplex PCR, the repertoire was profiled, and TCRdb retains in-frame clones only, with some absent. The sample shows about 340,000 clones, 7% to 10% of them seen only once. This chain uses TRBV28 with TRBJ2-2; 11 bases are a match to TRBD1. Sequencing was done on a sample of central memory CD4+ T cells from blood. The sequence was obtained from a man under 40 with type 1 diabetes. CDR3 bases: TGTGCCAGCAGTTTATTACCGGGACAGGGGGACACCGGGGAGCTGTTTTTT. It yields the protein CASSLLPGQGDTGELFF. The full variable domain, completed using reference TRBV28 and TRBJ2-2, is DVKVTQSSRYLVKRTGEKVFLECVQDMDHENMFWYRQDPGLGLRLIYFSYDVKMKEKGDIPEGYSVSREKKERFSLILESASTNQTSMYLCASSLLPGQGDTGELFFGEGSRLTVL.